The entry that follows covers one TCR beta chain sequence. The target antigen is unknown. This sample's time point: time of PML onset. Method: immunoSEQ multiplex PCR; TCRdb's copy keeps in-frame clones and lacks some. The profile shows approximately 27,000 clones, around 83% of them singletons. The CDR3 is made up of 13 amino acids. The germline V gene has CDR1 MNHEY and CDR2 SVGAGI. The V gene lost 5 bases and the J gene lost 9 bases, with 14 bases spanning the gap. The data stem from a study of multiple sclerosis patients with progressive multifocal leukoencephalopathy. Overall study findings and caveats: Expanded clones at PML onset predated and persisted through natalizumab therapy. Lower normalized Shannon entropy suggested reduced TRB diversity in most PML patients.

This rearrangement joins TRBV6-5 to TRBJ1-5; D gene unclear. The receptor's source is a woman aged 25 to 39 with progressive multifocal leukoencephalopathy. Specimen: PBMCs, collected from a patient treated with natalizumab. CDR3 sequence reads: CASSPGPLSPQHF. The CDR3 bases are TGTGCCAGCAGTCCGGGCCCCCTTTCGCCCCAGCATTTT.